This T cell receptor beta chain was profiled in a study of beta chain features in type 1 diabetes. Study background: Healthy donors, compared against patients, showed similar age, gender and cell yields. The study examined around 98,000,000 sorted cells across all samples. Points from the study as a whole: A moderate, significant TCRB CDR3 shortening appeared in type 1 diabetes across four CD4+ subsets.

This clone was recorded a few times. The antigen remains unidentified. Populations obtained by sorting all exceeded 98% purity. Trimming took 2 bases from V and 2 from J, leaving 10 bases between them. CDR1 is MDHEN and CDR2 is SYDVKM in the germline V gene. The CDR3 is 15 residues long. The whole isolated RNA underwent reverse transcription, so sequencing captured expressed TCRB transcripts. Method: immunoSEQ multiplex PCR; TCRdb's copy keeps in-frame clones and lacks some. Among more than 300,000 clones listed, roughly an eighth were seen once. The source material was naive CD4+ T cells from blood. The rearrangement links TRBV28 to TRBJ1-5; D may be TRBD1 (5 bases). The source of this sequence is a man in his late teens or twenties in good health. CDR3 residues: CASSLGGLRNQPQHF. The CDR3 DNA follows: TGTGCCAGCAGTTTAGGGGGGTTGCGCAATCAGCCCCAGCATTTT.